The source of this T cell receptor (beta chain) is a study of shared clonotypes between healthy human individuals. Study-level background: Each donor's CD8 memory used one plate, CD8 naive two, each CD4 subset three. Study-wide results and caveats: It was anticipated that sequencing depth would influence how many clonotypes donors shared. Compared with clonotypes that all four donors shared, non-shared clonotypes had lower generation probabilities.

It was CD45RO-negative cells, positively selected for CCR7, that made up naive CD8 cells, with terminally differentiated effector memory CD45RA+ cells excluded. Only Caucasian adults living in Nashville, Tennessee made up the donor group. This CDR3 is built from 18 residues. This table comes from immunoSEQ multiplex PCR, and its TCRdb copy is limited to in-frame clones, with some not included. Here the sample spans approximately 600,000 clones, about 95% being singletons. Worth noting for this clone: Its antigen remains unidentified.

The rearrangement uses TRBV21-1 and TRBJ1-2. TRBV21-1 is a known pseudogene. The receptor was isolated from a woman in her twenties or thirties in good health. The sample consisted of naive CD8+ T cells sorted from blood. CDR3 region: CASSKEWEFGGVSYGYTF. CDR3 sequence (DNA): TGTGCCAGCAGCAAAGAATGGGAGTTTGGGGGGGTGTCCTATGGCTACACCTTC.